A single sample gave rise to the 20 T cell receptor beta chains below, sequenced in a study of graft-versus-host responses after intestinal transplantation. Sequencing was performed with immunoSEQ multiplex PCR; in TCRdb, only in-frame clones are kept and a portion is missing. This repertoire shows about 97,000 clones, more than 80% found once; its top ten account for around 15%. Sequenced material: PBMCs, taken 450 to 480 days after intestinal transplant. These receptor sequences come from a human patient who received an intestinal transplant, so some T cells may come from the graft donor.

The chain uses TRBV19 and TRBJ1-5; D is perhaps TRBD1 (5 bases). Germline V gene sequence: CDR1 LNHDA, CDR2 SQIVND (reference sequence). Trimming pared 6 bases from V and 4 bases from J, leaving 10 bases between. CDR3 length equals 13 residues. The CDR3 DNA follows: TGTGCCAGTAGCCAGGGCGGGAATCAGCCCCAGCATTTT. The encoded protein is CASSQGGNQPQHF.

This chain joins TRBV6-4 and TRBJ2-1, with 10 bases matching TRBD2. The CDR3 runs 14 residues. The germline CDR1 and CDR2 sequences are MRHNA and SNTAGT. V lost 10 bases, J lost 2 bases, and 5 bases stayed unmatched. CDR3 bases: TGTGCCATAAAGCGGGGGGGCCCCTACAATGAGCAGTTCTTC. Protein product: CAIKRGGPYNEQFF.

The chain couples TRBV7-3 to TRBJ2-7, with TRBD1 as a possible D gene (8 bases). Germline V CDR1 and CDR2: SGHTA, FQGTGA. Trimming took off 2 bases at V and 4 bases at J, with 27 bases between the two ends. CDR3 length: 19 amino acids. The CDR3: CASSLEGGARQGTVYEQYF. The CDR3 nucleotides read TGTGCCAGCAGCTTAGAGGGAGGGGCGAGACAGGGGACGGTGTACGAGCAGTACTTC.

V is TRBV4-1 and J is TRBJ1-3; D unclear. The germline CDR1 and CDR2 sequences are MGHRA and YSYEKL. Trimming removed 4 bases from V and 0 bases from J, with 16 bases in between. This CDR3 has 17 amino acids. CDR3 sequence: CASSPHGRPPSGNTIYF. CDR3 in DNA: TGCGCCAGCAGCCCCCATGGGCGGCCCCCCTCTGGAAACACCATATATTTT.

The chain links TRBV19 to TRBJ1-1; tentative D call: TRBD1 (5 bases). CDR1 and CDR2 (germline): LNHDA, SQIVND (reference sequence). CDR3 length: 15 amino acids. V shed 3 bases and J shed 1 base, with 12 bases lying between them. The CDR3 sequence: CASSIAREANTEAFF. The CDR3 DNA follows: TGTGCCAGTAGTATCGCCAGGGAGGCGAACACTGAAGCTTTCTTT.

V is TRBV6-5 and J is TRBJ1-3; no clear D gene. The ends were cut back, 5 bases at V and 3 bases at J, with 11 bases in the middle. Germline values: CDR1 MNHEY, CDR2 SVGAGI. This CDR3 region has 14 residues. The CDR3 DNA sequence: TGTGCCAGCAGTCCAAGGGCCGGTGGAAACACCATATATTTT. Its translation is CASSPRAGGNTIYF.

This chain's CDR3 is CASSLGVYMDTEAFF. CDR3 bases: TGCGCCAGCAGCTTGGGGGTCTACATGGACACTGAAGCTTTCTTT. The rearrangement uses TRBV5-1 and TRBJ1-1; D unclear. Germline CDR1 SGHRS, CDR2 YFSETQ. V gave up 0 bases and J gave up 3 bases, with 12 bases separating them. The CDR3 is 15 residues long.

The genes are TRBV2 and TRBJ2-5, with D hard to call. Near its end, the DNA agrees better with TRBJ2-7, so the J call may be wrong. CDR3 size: 11 residues. From germline, CDR1 is SNHLY and CDR2 FYNNEI. The CDR3 DNA reads as TGTGCCAGCACCGACACCTACGAGCAGTACTTC. It codes for CASTDTYEQYF.

This chain uses TRBV4-1 with TRBJ1-6; TRBD1 aligns across 8 bases. The germline V gene has CDR1 MGHRA and CDR2 YSYEKL. This CDR3 spans 14 amino acids. V lost 9 bases and J lost 4; bases outside the gene matches: 5. This CDR3 is CARHDRGYNSPLHF. The CDR3 coding sequence is TGCGCCAGGCACGACAGGGGATATAATTCACCCCTCCACTTT.

This chain uses TRBV7-2 with TRBJ2-3, with 10 bases that match TRBD2. V shed 4 bases and J 2 bases; nucleotides not matched to a gene: 3. This CDR3 is built from 15 residues. CDR1 is SGHTA and CDR2 is FQGNSA in the germline V gene. The DNA for the CDR3 is TGTGCCAGCAGCTCCCTAGCGGGGGTCACAGATACGCAGTATTTT. This gives the protein CASSSLAGVTDTQYF.

The J gene is TRBJ2-7, the V gene TRBV7-9; 14 bases are shared with TRBD2. The CDR3 extends over 17 amino acids. CDR1 and CDR2 from the germline V gene are SEHNR and FQNEAQ (reference sequence). The trim removed 4 bases at V and 0 bases at J, leaving 5 bases unmatched. The CDR3 here is CASSSRTSGGNSYEQYF. CDR3 DNA sequence: TGTGCCAGCAGCTCCCGGACTAGCGGGGGGAACTCCTACGAGCAGTACTTC. Variable domain in full (rest from reference TRBV7-9 and TRBJ2-7): DTGVSQNPRHKITKRGQNVTFRCDPISEHNRLYWYRQTLGQGPEFLTYFQNEAQLEKSRLLSDRFSAERPKGSFSTLEIQRTEQGDSAMYLCASSSRTSGGNSYEQYFGPGTRLTVT.

This chain uses TRBV27 with TRBJ1-1; D possibly corresponds to TRBD1 (5 bases). CDR1 and CDR2 (germline): MNHEY, SMNVEV (reference sequence). The CDR3 sequence is 13 residues long. V was shortened by 7 bases and J by 0 bases, with 9 bases between the two germline ends. This chain's CDR3 is CASKRGLNTEAFF. The CDR3 nucleotides are TGTGCCAGCAAGCGGGGCTTGAACACTGAAGCTTTCTTT.

This rearrangement joins TRBV6-4 to TRBJ2-2, with TRBD2 matching 8 bases. Trimming cost V 6 bases and J 6 bases; bases outside gene matches: 9. Germline lookup yields CDR1 MRHNA and CDR2 SNTAGT. The CDR3 length is 15 residues. The CDR3 spells CASSDRGGPPGELFF. CDR3 coding DNA: TGTGCCAGCAGCGACCGGGGGGGCCCCCCCGGGGAGCTGTTTTTT.

This CDR3 reads CASRPLGSGGTPGSYEQYF. The CDR3 DNA reads as TGCGCCAGCAGACCACTTGGGAGCGGGGGGACTCCCGGCTCCTACGAGCAGTACTTC. This chain uses TRBV4-1 with TRBJ2-5; 9 bases line up with TRBD2. Judging by the DNA end, TRBJ2-7 fits better; the J call may be wrong. This CDR3 spans 19 amino acids. Per germline, CDR1 MGHRA and CDR2 YSYEKL.

The V gene is TRBV11-2, the J gene TRBJ2-1; 7 positions match TRBD1. The length of the CDR3 is 13 residues. Germline V gene lookup returns CDR1 SGHAT and CDR2 FQNNGV. J was trimmed by 11 bases and V by 5 bases; bases with no gene match: 9. CDR3 in DNA: TGTGCCAGCAGCACTCAAGACAGGGAAAAGCAGTTCTTC. It specifies CASSTQDREKQFF.

This sequence joins TRBV5-1 and TRBJ1-1; D unclear. This CDR3 comprises 11 residues. Trimming took 0 bases from V and 6 from J, leaving 3 bases between them. Germline-derived CDR1 and CDR2 are SGHRS and YFSETQ. The CDR3 coding sequence is TGCGCCAGCAGCTTGGGGCCTGAAGCTTTCTTT. It yields the protein CASSLGPEAFF.

This clone was counted once. The chain has TRBV7-8 and TRBJ1-6, with 9 positions matching TRBD1. The CDR3 runs 14 residues. Germline V gives CDR1 SGHVS, CDR2 FQNEAQ. The trim removed 5 bases at V and 7 bases at J, leaving 3 bases unmatched. The CDR3 sequence: CASSPGQGNSPLHF. For the CDR3, the DNA is TGTGCCAGCAGCCCCGGACAGGGGAATTCACCCCTCCACTTT.

The chain employs TRBV6-6 and TRBJ1-1; 9 bases align to TRBD1. V shed 2 bases and J 10 bases; nucleotides not matched to a gene: 11. This CDR3 has 15 residues. CDR1 MNHNY and CDR2 SVGAGI come from the germline V gene (reference sequence). CDR3 sequence reads: CASSYPIGTGNIAFF. CDR3 coding DNA: TGTGCCAGCAGTTACCCGATCGGGACAGGGAATATAGCTTTCTTT.

The chain carries TRBV6-6 and TRBJ1-5, with D hard to call. Germline values: CDR1 MNHNY, CDR2 SVGAGI (reference sequence). The CDR3 runs to 12 residues. Trimming pared 2 bases from V and 2 bases from J, leaving 1 base between. The CDR3 loop reads CASSYGNQPQHF. CDR3 DNA: TGTGCCAGCAGTTACGGCAATCAGCCCCAGCATTTT.

This clone was seen just once. The chain combines TRBV27 with TRBJ2-7, with TRBD1 matching 7 bases. The V gene's germline CDR1 is MNHEY and CDR2 SMNVEV (reference sequence). The CDR3 contains 15 residues. Germline trimming cut 5 bases from V and 0 bases from J; bases unmatched to any gene: 7. The CDR3: CASSPQPGGSYEQYF. In nucleotides, the CDR3 is TGTGCCAGCAGTCCACAACCAGGGGGCTCCTACGAGCAGTACTTC.